A single T cell receptor (beta chain) is shown here with its context. Its antigen is unidentified. This sample is drawn from a study of a mutant IDH1 vaccine in newly diagnosed glioma. Study in general: Vaccines began 4-6 weeks after radiotherapy alone, or with temozolomide cycles. Patients had received radiotherapy, temozolomide, or both previously, most receiving both.

Broader study findings: Any relationship between pseudoprogression and changes in top peripheral T cell clonotypes seemed absent.

Stated time point: week 23, last vaccination. The content of each vaccine dose was 300 ug of mutant IDH1 20-mer peptide, and topical imiquimod accompanied it. Generated by immunoSEQ multiplex PCR, the TCRdb table keeps only in-frame clones and is missing some. This table holds about 44,000 clones, around 93% found once. V dropped 4 bases and J dropped 9; count of bases not matched to a gene: 23. Germline CDR1 is SGHDN and CDR2 is FVKESK. The CDR3 spans 20 residues. The V and J genes are TRBV14 and TRBJ2-2, with 10 nucleotides matching TRBD2. This clonotype was sampled from a man in his fifties with glioma. Source: PBMCs, taken from a glioma patient whose treatment included an IDH1 peptide vaccine. CDR3 nucleotides: TGTGCCAGCAGCCCAAGCTTATTTGCTAGCGGGAGAAGAGATATCTGGGAGCTGTTTTTT. This gives the protein CASSPSLFASGRRDIWELFF.